The T cell receptor beta chain described here comes from a study of technical replicates of blood from a handful of donors. The assay was immunoSEQ multiplex PCR, and TCRdb's table has in-frame clones only and misses some. The sample lists about 66,000 clones, about nine tenths occurring once. This CDR3 region has 20 residues. CDR1 and CDR2 (germline): MGHRA, YSYEKL. J gave up 0 bases and V 4 bases, and 14 bases lay outside the gene matches. The sequence derives from a human donor in good health. Some clones in this sample may be carry-over from other donors' samples. The sequencing sample was made of PBMCs. The chain employs TRBV4-1 and TRBJ2-4, with 11 bases matching TRBD1. The DNA of the CDR3 is TGCGCCAGCAGCCGTACCGGGACAGGGGGTAATTTACTAGCCAAAAACATTCAGTACTTC. Translated, it gives CASSRTGTGGNLLAKNIQYF.